These 19 T cell receptor beta chains originate from one sample sequenced in a study of shared clonotypes between healthy human individuals. Profiled with immunoSEQ multiplex PCR; TCRdb holds only in-frame clones, not every one. The table shows over a million clones, with around 98.5% occurring only once. Sequenced: naive CD4+ T cells sorted from blood. Specified subset: CD45RA+ positively selected. The receptors here all came from a young man in good health.

The chain recombines TRBV5-1 with TRBJ2-6; no clear D gene. This CDR3 contains 15 residues. Germline V gene lookup returns CDR1 SGHRS and CDR2 YFSETQ. The ends were cut back, 3 bases at V and 1 base at J, with 8 bases in the middle. The DNA for the CDR3 is TGCGCCAGCAGCTCAAGGGCGTCTGGGGCCAACGTCCTGACTTTC. Translating gives CASSSRASGANVLTF.

The gene calls are TRBV7-2 and TRBJ2-3; no reliable D call. The V and J ends lost 4 bases and 4 bases respectively, with 6 bases between them. Germline assignment: CDR1 SGHTA and CDR2 FQGNSA. This CDR3 contains 12 residues. CDR3 loop: CASSSYPDTQYF. In DNA, the CDR3 is TGTGCCAGCAGCTCCTACCCAGATACGCAGTATTTT. The complete variable domain, with remaining parts taken from reference TRBV7-2 and TRBJ2-3, reads GAGVSQSPSNKVTEKGKDVELRCDPISGHTALYWYRQSLGQGLEFLIYFQGNSAPDKSGLPSDRFSAERTGGSVSTLTIQRTQQEDSAVYLCASSSYPDTQYFGPGTRLTVL.

V gene TRBV10-3 combines with J gene TRBJ2-1, with 7 bases matching TRBD1. Germline loops: CDR1 ENHRY, CDR2 SYGVKD. The CDR3 contains 15 residues. The junction had 12 bases not matched to a gene; V was cut back by 6 bases and J by 7 bases. This CDR3 reads CAISEPPPGGNEQFF. CDR3 nucleotide sequence: TGTGCCATCAGCGAGCCCCCCCCAGGGGGTAATGAGCAGTTCTTC.

As concerns this clone: Other DNA sequences in this specimen translate into the identical CDR3. V usage is TRBV2 and J usage is TRBJ2-7; no firm D call. Germline assignment: CDR1 SNHLY and CDR2 FYNNEI. The CDR3 has 13 amino acids. The ends were cut back, 7 bases at V and 0 bases at J, with 10 bases in the middle. CDR3 amino acids: CASNRQSSYEQYF. The CDR3 DNA is TGTGCCAGCAACAGACAAAGCTCCTACGAGCAGTACTTC.

This sequence joins TRBV7-9 and TRBJ2-2; no clear D gene. Germline CDR1 is SEHNR and CDR2 is FQNEAQ (reference sequence). With 1 base removed from V and 5 bases from J, the gap between germline ends came to 14 bases. This CDR3 comprises 16 residues. The CDR3 sequence is CASSLVLSLRTGELFF. DNA for the CDR3: TGTGCCAGCAGCTTAGTACTCAGCTTGAGGACCGGGGAGCTGTTTTTT. The whole variable domain, remainder taken from reference TRBV7-9 and TRBJ2-2, is DTGVSQNPRHKITKRGQNVTFRCDPISEHNRLYWYRQTLGQGPEFLTYFQNEAQLEKSRLLSDRFSAERPKGSFSTLEIQRTEQGDSAMYLCASSLVLSLRTGELFFGEGSRLTVL.

The chain combines TRBV10-3 with TRBJ1-1; D is possibly TRBD1 (5 bases). V was pared by 0 bases and J by 6 bases, with 11 bases between. The CDR3 has 14 residues. Per germline, CDR1 ENHRY and CDR2 SYGVKD. The CDR3 is CAISESVGGAEAFF. DNA for the CDR3: TGTGCCATCAGTGAGTCCGTCGGGGGTGCTGAAGCTTTCTTT.

This sequence joins TRBV18 and TRBJ1-1; TRBD1 might be the D (6 bases). The CDR3 consists of 16 residues. Germline V lookup: CDR1 KGHSH, CDR2 LQKENI. V was shortened by 5 bases and J by 8 bases, with 24 bases between the two germline ends. CDR3 residues: CASSTSTGSYTLEAFF. DNA for the CDR3: TGTGCCAGCTCAACATCCACAGGGTCCTATACCCTCGAAGCTTTCTTT.

This clone has a single count. The chain has TRBV27 and TRBJ2-1; 9 bases match TRBD2. Germline CDR1 MNHEY, CDR2 SMNVEV (reference sequence). This CDR3 spans 16 amino acids. Trimming at V came to 3 bases and at J to 6 bases, leaving 9 bases not matched to a gene. The CDR3 DNA is TGTGCCAGCAGTTTTCTGTACGCGGGAGGGGTCAATGAGCAGTTCTTC. Protein product: CASSFLYAGGVNEQFF.

DNA for the CDR3: TGTGCCAGCAGTGAGGCCAAGCGGAGCTACACCTTC. Encoded protein: CASSEAKRSYTF. The V and J genes are TRBV2 and TRBJ1-2, with D unresolved. Deletions cut 3 bases from V and 9 bases from J, with 11 bases between. Per germline, CDR1 SNHLY and CDR2 FYNNEI. This CDR3 is built from 12 residues.

The V call is TRBV28, the J call TRBJ2-7; weak D call: TRBD1 (6 bases). With 3 bases removed from V and 3 bases from J, the gap between germline ends came to 15 bases. This CDR3 has 15 amino acids. Per germline, CDR1 MDHEN and CDR2 SYDVKM. CDR3 residues: CASSFSGTLDYEQYF. CDR3 DNA: TGTGCCAGCAGTTTCTCAGGGACATTAGACTACGAGCAGTACTTC.

The rearrangement joins TRBV5-1 to TRBJ2-3; D not certain. Germline V gene sequence: CDR1 SGHRS, CDR2 YFSETQ. Trimming stripped 4 bases from V and 4 bases from J, with 16 bases between. This CDR3 comprises 15 residues. CDR3 bases: TGCGCCAGCAGCCCGGCAATCTCTGCGTCAGATACGCAGTATTTT. This encodes CASSPAISASDTQYF.

The J gene is TRBJ2-2, the V gene TRBV6-1; no reliable D call. The CDR3 length is 15 residues. V lost 5 bases to trimming and J lost 1 base, with 11 bases between them. Germline V gives CDR1 MNHNS, CDR2 SASEGT. CDR3 bases: TGTGCCAGCAGTCGTTTAGGCCGGAACACCGGGGAGCTGTTTTTT. Translated: CASSRLGRNTGELFF.

This clone is a singleton in its sample. V gene TRBV11-2 combines with J gene TRBJ2-5; TRBD2 aligns across 9 bases. J lost 1 base, V lost 5 bases, and 5 bases had no gene match. The CDR3 has 15 residues. Germline loops: CDR1 SGHAT, CDR2 FQNNGV. CDR3 coding DNA: TGTGCCAGCAGCCCCGGACTAGCGAGCCAAGAGACCCAGTACTTC. It encodes CASSPGLASQETQYF.

The chain is built from TRBV10-2 and TRBJ2-7; TRBD1 matches 9 bases. The CDR3 totals 14 residues. With V trimmed by 6 bases and J by 6 bases, 9 bases remained unmatched. CDR1 is WSHSY, CDR2 SAAADI, per germline. The CDR3 DNA reads TGCGCCAGCAGCTGGGACAGGGAGTCCGTCGAGCAGTACTTC. Translated, it gives CASSWDRESVEQYF.

V and J are TRBV7-6 and TRBJ2-3; 9 bases fit TRBD2. The trim removed 5 bases at V and 2 bases at J, leaving 5 bases unmatched. There are 15 residues in the CDR3. In germline, CDR1 is SGHVS, CDR2 FNYEAQ. The CDR3 region has the DNA TGTGCCAGCAGCGCGCGGGAGGGCCCCACAGATACGCAGTATTTT. Its protein is CASSAREGPTDTQYF.

The chain employs TRBV7-2 and TRBJ2-5; tentative D call: TRBD2 (6 bases). This CDR3 spans 15 amino acids. The germline CDR1 and CDR2 sequences are SGHTA and FQGNSA. V dropped 3 bases and J dropped 2 bases, with 13 bases sitting between them. The CDR3 is CASSLAGLFQETQYF. The CDR3 DNA is TGTGCCAGCAGCTTGGCAGGACTATTTCAAGAGACCCAGTACTTC.

The chain combines TRBV6-6 with TRBJ2-1; TRBD2 matches 12 bases. J was trimmed by 7 bases and V by 6 bases; bases with no gene match: 4. The germline CDR1 and CDR2 sequences are MNHNY and SVGAGI (reference sequence). This CDR3 has 14 residues. CDR3 in amino acids: CASRGTSGRNEQFF. In DNA form, the CDR3 reads TGTGCCAGCAGGGGGACTAGCGGGCGGAATGAGCAGTTCTTC.

The rearrangement joins TRBV27 to TRBJ2-2, with 7 nucleotides matching TRBD1. The CDR3 has 16 amino acids. Looked up from germline, CDR1 is MNHEY and CDR2 is SMNVEV (reference sequence). Losses at the gene ends were 2 bases for V and 1 base for J; bases not matched to a gene: 4. CDR3 sequence reads: CASSLRAGGNTGELFF. The CDR3 nucleotides read TGTGCCAGCAGTTTAAGGGCAGGGGGGAACACCGGGGAGCTGTTTTTT.

This clone has only one observation. The chain combines TRBV7-2 with TRBJ1-2; D unresolved. The length of the CDR3 is 15 residues. Germline CDR1 is SGHTA and CDR2 is FQGNSA. V lost 1 base and J 4 bases, leaving 13 bases between the germline ends. The CDR3 here is CASSLGTADLYGYTF. CDR3 DNA sequence: TGTGCCAGCAGCTTAGGAACGGCCGACCTCTATGGCTACACCTTC.